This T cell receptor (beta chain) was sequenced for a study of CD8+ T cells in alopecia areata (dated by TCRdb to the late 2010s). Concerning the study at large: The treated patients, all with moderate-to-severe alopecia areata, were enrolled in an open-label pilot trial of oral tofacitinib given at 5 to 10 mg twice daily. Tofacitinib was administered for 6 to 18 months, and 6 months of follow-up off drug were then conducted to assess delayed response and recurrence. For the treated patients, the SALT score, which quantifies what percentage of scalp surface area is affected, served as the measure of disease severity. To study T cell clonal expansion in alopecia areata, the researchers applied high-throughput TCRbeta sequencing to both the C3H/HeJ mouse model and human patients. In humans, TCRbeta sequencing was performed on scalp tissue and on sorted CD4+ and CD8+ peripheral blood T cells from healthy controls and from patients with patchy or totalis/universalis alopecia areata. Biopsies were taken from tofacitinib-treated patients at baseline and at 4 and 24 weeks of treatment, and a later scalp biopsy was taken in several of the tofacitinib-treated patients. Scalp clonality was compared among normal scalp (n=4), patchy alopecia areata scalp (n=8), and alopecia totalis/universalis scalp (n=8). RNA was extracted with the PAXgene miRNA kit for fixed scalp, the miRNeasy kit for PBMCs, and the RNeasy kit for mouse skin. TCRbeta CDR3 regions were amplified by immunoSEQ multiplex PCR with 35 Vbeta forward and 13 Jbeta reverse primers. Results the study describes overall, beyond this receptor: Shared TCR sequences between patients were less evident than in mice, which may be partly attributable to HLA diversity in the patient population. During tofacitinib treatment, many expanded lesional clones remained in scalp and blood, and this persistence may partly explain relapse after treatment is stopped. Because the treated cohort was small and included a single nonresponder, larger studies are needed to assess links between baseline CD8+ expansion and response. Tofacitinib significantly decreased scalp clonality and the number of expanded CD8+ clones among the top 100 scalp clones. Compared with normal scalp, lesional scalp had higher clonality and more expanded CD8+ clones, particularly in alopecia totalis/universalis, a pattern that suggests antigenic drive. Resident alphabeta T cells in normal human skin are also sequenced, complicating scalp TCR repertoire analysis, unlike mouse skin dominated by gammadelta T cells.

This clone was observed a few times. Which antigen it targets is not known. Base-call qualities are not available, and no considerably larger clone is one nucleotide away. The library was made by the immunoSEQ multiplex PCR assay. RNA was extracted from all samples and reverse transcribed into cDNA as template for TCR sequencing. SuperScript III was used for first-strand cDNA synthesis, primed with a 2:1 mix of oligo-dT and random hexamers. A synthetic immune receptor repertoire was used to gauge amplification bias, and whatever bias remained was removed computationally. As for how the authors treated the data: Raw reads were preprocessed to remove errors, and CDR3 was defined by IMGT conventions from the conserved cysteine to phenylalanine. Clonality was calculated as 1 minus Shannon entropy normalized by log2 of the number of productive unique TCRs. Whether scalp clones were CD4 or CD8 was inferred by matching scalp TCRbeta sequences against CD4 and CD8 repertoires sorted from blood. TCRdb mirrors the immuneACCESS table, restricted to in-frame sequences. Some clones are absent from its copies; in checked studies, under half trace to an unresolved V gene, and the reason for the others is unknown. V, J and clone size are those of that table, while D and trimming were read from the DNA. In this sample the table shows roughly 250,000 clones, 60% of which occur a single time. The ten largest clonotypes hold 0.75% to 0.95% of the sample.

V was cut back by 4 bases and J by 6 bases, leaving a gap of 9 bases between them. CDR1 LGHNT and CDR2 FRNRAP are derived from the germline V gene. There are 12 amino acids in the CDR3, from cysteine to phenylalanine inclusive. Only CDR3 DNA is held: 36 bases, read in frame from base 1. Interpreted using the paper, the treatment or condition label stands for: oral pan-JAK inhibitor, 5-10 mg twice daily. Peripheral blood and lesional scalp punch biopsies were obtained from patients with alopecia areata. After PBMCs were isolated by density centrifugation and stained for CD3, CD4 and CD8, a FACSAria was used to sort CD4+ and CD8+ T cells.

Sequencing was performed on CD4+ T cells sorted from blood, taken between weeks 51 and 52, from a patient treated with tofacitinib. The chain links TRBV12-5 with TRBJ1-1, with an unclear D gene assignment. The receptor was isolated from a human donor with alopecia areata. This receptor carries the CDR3 CASGSRTAEAFF. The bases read TGTGCTAGTGGTTCGAGGACGGCTGAAGCTTTCTTT. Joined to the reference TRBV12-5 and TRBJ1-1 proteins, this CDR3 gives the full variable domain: DARVTQTPRHKVTEMGQEVTMRCQPILGHNTVFWYRQTMMQGLELLAYFRNRAPLDDSGMPKDRFSAEMPDATLATLKIQPSEPRDSAVYFCASGSRTAEAFFGQGTRLTVV.